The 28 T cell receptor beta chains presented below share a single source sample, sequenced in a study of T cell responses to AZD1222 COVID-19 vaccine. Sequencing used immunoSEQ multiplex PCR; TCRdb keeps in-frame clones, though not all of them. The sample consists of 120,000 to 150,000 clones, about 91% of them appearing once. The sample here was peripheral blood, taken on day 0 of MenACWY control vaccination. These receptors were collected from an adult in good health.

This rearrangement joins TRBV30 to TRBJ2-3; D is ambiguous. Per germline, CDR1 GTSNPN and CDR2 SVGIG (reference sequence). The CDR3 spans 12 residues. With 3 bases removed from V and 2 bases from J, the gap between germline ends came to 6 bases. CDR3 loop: CAWSDLTDTQYF. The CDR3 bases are TGTGCCTGGAGCGATCTCACAGATACGCAGTATTTT.

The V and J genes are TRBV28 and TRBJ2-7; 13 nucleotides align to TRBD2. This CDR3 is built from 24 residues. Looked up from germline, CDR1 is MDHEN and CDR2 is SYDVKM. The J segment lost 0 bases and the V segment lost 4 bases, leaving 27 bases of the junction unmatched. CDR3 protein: CASSSGHTGARSGGTSGNSYEQYF. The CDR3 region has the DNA TGTGCCAGCAGTTCGGGCCACACCGGGGCCAGGTCCGGGGGGACTAGCGGGAACTCCTACGAGCAGTACTTC.

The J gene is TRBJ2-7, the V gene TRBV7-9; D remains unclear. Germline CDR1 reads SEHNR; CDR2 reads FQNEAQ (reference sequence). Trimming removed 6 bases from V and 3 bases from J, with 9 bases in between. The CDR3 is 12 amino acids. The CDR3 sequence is CASRKSGYEQYF. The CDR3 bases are TGTGCCAGCAGAAAGTCCGGCTACGAGCAGTACTTC. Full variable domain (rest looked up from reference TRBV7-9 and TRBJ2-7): DTGVSQNPRHKITKRGQNVTFRCDPISEHNRLYWYRQTLGQGPEFLTYFQNEAQLEKSRLLSDRFSAERPKGSFSTLEIQRTEQGDSAMYLCASRKSGYEQYFGPGTRLTVT.

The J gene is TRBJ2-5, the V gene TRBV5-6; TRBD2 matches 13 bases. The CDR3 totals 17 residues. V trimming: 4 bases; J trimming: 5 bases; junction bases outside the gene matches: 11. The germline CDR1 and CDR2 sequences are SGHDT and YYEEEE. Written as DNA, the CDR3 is TGTGCCAGCAGCCCTTTTGGACTAGCGGGGGCAAGGGAGACCCAGTACTTC. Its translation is CASSPFGLAGARETQYF.

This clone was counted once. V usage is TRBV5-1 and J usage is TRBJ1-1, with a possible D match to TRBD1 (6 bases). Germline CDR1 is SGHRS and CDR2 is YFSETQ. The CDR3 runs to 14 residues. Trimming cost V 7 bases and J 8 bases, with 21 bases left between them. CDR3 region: CASGWRGDAEEAFF. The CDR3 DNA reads TGCGCCAGCGGGTGGAGGGGGGATGCTGAAGAAGCTTTCTTT. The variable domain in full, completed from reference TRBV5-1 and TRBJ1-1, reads KAGVTQTPRYLIKTRGQQVTLSCSPISGHRSVSWYQQTPGQGLQFLFEYFSETQRNKGNFPGRFSGRQFSNSRSEMNVSTLELGDSALYLCASGWRGDAEEAFFGQGTRLTVV.

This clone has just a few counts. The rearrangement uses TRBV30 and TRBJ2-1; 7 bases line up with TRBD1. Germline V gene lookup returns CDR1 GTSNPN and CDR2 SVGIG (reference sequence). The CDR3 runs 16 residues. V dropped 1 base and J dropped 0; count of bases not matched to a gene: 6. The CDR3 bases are TGTGCCTGGAGTGCGACAGGGTTAAGCTCCTACAATGAGCAGTTCTTC. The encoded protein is CAWSATGLSSYNEQFF.

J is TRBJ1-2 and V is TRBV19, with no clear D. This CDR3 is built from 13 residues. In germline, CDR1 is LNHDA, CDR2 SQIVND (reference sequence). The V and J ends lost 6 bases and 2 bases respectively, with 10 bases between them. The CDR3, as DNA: TGTGCCAGTAGCGTGGACGGGAACTATGGCTACACCTTC. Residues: CASSVDGNYGYTF.

In DNA, the CDR3 is TGTGCCAGCAGTTCAGAGGAAGAGACCCAGTACTTC. It codes for CASSSEEETQYF. The rearrangement uses TRBV6-5 and TRBJ2-5; no firm D call. The CDR3 extends over 12 amino acids. Trimming cost V 4 bases and J 3 bases, with 6 bases left between them. The germline CDR1 and CDR2 sequences are MNHEY and SVGAGI.

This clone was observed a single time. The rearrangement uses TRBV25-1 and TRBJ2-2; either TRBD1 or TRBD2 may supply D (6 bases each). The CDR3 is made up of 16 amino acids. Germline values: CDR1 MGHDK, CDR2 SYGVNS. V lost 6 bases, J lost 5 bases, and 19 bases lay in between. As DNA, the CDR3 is TGTGCCAGCAGCGGCCTTAAGGGGGGCAGTACCGGGGAGCTGTTTTTT. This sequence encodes CASSGLKGGSTGELFF.

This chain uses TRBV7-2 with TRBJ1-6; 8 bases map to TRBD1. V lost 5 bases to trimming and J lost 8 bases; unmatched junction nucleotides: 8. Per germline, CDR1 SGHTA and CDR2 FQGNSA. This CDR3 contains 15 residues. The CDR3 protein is CASSLRTGNYSPLHF. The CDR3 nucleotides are TGTGCCAGCAGCCTAAGGACAGGGAATTATTCACCCCTCCACTTT.

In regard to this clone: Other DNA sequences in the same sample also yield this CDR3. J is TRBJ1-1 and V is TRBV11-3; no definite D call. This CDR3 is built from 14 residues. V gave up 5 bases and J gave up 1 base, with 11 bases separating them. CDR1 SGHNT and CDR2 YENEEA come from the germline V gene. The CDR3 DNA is TGTGCCAGCAGCCTAACGGTTACGAACACTGAAGCTTTCTTT. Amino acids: CASSLTVTNTEAFF.

CDR3 DNA: TGTGCCAGCACTAGGGACAGGGGTAGCGGAGAGCAGTACTTC. Its translation: CASTRDRGSGEQYF. The chain links TRBV27 to TRBJ2-7; 10 bases are a match to TRBD1. CDR3 length equals 14 residues. Per germline, CDR1 MNHEY and CDR2 SMNVEV (reference sequence). The V segment lost 7 bases and the J segment 7 bases; nucleotides outside the gene matches: 10.

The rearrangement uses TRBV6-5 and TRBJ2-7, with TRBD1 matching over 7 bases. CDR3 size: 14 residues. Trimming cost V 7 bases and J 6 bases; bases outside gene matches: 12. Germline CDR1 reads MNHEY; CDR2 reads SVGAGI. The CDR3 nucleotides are TGTGCCAGCAAAAGACAGGGAGAAGGTAGCGAGCAGTACTTC. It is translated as CASKRQGEGSEQYF.

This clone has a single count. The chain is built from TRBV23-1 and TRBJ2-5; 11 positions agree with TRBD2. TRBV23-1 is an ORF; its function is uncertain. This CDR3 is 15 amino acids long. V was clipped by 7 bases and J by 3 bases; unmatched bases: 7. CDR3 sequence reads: CASIPPGLAEETQYF. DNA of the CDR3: TGCGCCAGCATACCTCCGGGACTAGCGGAAGAGACCCAGTACTTC.

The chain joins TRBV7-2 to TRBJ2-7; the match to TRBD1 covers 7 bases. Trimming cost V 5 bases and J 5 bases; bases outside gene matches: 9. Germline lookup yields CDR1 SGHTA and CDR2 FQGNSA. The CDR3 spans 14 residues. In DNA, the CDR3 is TGTGCCAGCAGCCCGCCGAGACAGGGTAACGAGCAGTACTTC. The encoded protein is CASSPPRQGNEQYF.

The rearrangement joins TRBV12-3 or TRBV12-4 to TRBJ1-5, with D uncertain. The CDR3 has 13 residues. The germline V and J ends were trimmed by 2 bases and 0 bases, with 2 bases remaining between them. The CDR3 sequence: CASSLNSNQPQHF. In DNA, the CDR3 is TGTGCCAGCAGTTTAAATAGCAATCAGCCCCAGCATTTT.

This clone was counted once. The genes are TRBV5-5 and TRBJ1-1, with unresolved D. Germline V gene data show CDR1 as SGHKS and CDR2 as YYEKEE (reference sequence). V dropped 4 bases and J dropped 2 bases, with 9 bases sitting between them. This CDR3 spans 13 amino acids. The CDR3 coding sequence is TGTGCCAGCAGCATCCAGATTAACACTGAAGCTTTCTTT. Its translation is CASSIQINTEAFF.

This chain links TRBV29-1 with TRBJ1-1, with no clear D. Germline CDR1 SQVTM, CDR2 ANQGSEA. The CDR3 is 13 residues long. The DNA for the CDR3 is TGCACCTACGCGCCAGGCGTCAACACTGAAGCTTTCTTT. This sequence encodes CTYAPGVNTEAFF.

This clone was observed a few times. The chain's CDR3 is CASSWGIDGEQYF. The DNA for the CDR3 is TGTGCCAGCAGCTGGGGCATCGACGGCGAGCAGTACTTC. The chain joins TRBV5-6 to TRBJ2-7; the D gene is possibly TRBD1 (5 bases). CDR3 length equals 13 residues. Germline-derived CDR1 and CDR2 are SGHDT and YYEEEE. Trimming stripped 3 bases from V and 6 bases from J, with 13 bases between.

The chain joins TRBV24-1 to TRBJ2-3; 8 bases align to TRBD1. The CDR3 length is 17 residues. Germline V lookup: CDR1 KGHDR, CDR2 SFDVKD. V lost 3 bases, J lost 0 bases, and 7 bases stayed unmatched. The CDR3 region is CATSDPGTGLSTDTQYF. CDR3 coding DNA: TGTGCCACCAGTGATCCCGGGACAGGTCTTAGCACAGATACGCAGTATTTT.

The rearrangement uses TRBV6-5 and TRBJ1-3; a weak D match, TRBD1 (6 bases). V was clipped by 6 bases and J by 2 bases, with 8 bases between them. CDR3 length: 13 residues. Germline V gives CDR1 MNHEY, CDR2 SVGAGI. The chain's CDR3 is CASRRTAGNTIYF. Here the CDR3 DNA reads TGTGCCAGCAGGCGGACAGCTGGAAACACCATATATTTT.

The CDR3 DNA follows: TGTGCCAGCAGCTTAGACGGTACGACTGAAGCTTTCTTT. Translation: CASSLDGTTEAFF. V and J are TRBV7-9 and TRBJ1-1; no firm D call. Germline V lookup: CDR1 SEHNR, CDR2 FQNEAQ (reference sequence). Trimming removed 1 base at V and 5 bases at J, with 8 bases between. The CDR3 has 13 amino acids. Based on the CDR3 plus reference TRBV7-9 and TRBJ1-1, the full variable domain is DTGVSQNPRHKITKRGQNVTFRCDPISEHNRLYWYRQTLGQGPEFLTYFQNEAQLEKSRLLSDRFSAERPKGSFSTLEIQRTEQGDSAMYLCASSLDGTTEAFFGQGTRLTVV.

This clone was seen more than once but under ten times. The CDR3 nucleotides read TGTGCCATCAAACCCGGGGAGGAGGCTGGCTACACCTTC. This encodes CAIKPGEEAGYTF. The chain couples TRBV10-3 to TRBJ1-2; D is ambiguous. With 7 bases removed from V and 7 bases from J, the gap between germline ends came to 16 bases. The CDR3 covers 13 residues. CDR1 and CDR2 from the germline V gene are ENHRY and SYGVKD.

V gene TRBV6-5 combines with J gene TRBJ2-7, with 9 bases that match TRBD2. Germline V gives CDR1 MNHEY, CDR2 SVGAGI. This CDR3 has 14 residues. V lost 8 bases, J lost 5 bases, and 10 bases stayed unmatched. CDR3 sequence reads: CASCRREGGDEQYF. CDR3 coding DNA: TGTGCCAGCTGTCGGCGGGAGGGTGGGGACGAGCAGTACTTC.

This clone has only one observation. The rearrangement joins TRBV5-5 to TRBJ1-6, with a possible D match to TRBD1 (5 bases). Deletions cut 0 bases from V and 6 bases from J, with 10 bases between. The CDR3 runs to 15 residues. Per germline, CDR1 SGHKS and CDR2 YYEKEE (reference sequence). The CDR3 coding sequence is TGTGCCAGCAGCTTGGTTTACAGGAGTAATTCACCCCTCCACTTT. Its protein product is CASSLVYRSNSPLHF.

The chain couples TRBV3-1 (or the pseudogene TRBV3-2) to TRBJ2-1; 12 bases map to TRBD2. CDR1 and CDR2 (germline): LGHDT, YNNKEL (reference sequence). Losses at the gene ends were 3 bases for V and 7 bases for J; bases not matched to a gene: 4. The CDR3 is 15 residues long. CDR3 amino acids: CASSHSSGGANEQFF. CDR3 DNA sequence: TGTGCCAGCAGCCACTCTAGCGGGGGGGCGAATGAGCAGTTCTTC.

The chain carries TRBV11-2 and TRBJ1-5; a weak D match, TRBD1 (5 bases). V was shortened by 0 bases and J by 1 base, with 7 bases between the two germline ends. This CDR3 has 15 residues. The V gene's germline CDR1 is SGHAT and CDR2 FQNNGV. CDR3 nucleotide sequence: TGTGCCAGCAGCTTAGAGGGACGGAGCAATCAGCCCCAGCATTTT. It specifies CASSLEGRSNQPQHF. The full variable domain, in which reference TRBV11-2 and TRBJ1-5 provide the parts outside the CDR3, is EAGVAQSPRYKIIEKRQSVAFWCNPISGHATLYWYQQILGQGPKLLIQFQNNGVVDDSQLPKDRFSAERLKGVDSTLKIQPAKLEDSAVYLCASSLEGRSNQPQHFGDGTRLSIL.

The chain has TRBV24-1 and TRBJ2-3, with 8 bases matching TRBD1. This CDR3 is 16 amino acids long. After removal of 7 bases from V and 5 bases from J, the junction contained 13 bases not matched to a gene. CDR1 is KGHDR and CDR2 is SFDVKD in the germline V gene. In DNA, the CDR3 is TGTGCCACCAGCAAACCTCAGGGGGCTTCCGGAGATACGCAGTATTTT. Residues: CATSKPQGASGDTQYF.